This TCR beta chain originates from a study of blood T cells in healthy people across ages. The study's findings and limits: Diversity was higher, and naive CD4+ cells more numerous, in long-lived donors than in aged donors.

The authors ran a second PCR of roughly 7 to 11 cycles using a sample-barcoded 5' primer and a J-beta primer mix. A 12-random-nucleotide template-switch adaptor tagged each cDNA molecule. From the 5' RACE reads, TCRdb called clonotypes with MiXCR, one entry per CDR3 protein. The table has 1.4 million to 1.5 million distinct CDR3 sequences, 35% to 45% seen once. Each donor was a healthy Caucasian individual from Russia, aged 6 to 90. From germline, CDR1 is GTSNPN and CDR2 SVGIG (reference sequence). This CDR3 is built from 13 residues. V lost 7 bases and J 0 bases, leaving 12 bases between the germline ends. Note on this clonotype: The target antigen is unknown.

Sample: blood. The V gene is TRBV30, the J gene TRBJ1-1, with D possibly TRBD1 on 6 matching bases. The TCR originated in a woman between 18 and 29 years old in good health. The CDR3 nucleotides read TGTGCCTCCTGGACAGCCATGAACACTGAAGCTTTCTTT. Amino acids: CASWTAMNTEAFF. Supplemented by reference TRBV30 and TRBJ1-1, the full variable domain reads SQTIHQWPATLVQPVGSPLSLECTVEGTSNPNLYWYRQAAGRGLQLLFYSVGIGQISSEVPQNLSASRPQDRQFILSSKKLLLSDSGFYLCASWTAMNTEAFFGQGTRLTVV.